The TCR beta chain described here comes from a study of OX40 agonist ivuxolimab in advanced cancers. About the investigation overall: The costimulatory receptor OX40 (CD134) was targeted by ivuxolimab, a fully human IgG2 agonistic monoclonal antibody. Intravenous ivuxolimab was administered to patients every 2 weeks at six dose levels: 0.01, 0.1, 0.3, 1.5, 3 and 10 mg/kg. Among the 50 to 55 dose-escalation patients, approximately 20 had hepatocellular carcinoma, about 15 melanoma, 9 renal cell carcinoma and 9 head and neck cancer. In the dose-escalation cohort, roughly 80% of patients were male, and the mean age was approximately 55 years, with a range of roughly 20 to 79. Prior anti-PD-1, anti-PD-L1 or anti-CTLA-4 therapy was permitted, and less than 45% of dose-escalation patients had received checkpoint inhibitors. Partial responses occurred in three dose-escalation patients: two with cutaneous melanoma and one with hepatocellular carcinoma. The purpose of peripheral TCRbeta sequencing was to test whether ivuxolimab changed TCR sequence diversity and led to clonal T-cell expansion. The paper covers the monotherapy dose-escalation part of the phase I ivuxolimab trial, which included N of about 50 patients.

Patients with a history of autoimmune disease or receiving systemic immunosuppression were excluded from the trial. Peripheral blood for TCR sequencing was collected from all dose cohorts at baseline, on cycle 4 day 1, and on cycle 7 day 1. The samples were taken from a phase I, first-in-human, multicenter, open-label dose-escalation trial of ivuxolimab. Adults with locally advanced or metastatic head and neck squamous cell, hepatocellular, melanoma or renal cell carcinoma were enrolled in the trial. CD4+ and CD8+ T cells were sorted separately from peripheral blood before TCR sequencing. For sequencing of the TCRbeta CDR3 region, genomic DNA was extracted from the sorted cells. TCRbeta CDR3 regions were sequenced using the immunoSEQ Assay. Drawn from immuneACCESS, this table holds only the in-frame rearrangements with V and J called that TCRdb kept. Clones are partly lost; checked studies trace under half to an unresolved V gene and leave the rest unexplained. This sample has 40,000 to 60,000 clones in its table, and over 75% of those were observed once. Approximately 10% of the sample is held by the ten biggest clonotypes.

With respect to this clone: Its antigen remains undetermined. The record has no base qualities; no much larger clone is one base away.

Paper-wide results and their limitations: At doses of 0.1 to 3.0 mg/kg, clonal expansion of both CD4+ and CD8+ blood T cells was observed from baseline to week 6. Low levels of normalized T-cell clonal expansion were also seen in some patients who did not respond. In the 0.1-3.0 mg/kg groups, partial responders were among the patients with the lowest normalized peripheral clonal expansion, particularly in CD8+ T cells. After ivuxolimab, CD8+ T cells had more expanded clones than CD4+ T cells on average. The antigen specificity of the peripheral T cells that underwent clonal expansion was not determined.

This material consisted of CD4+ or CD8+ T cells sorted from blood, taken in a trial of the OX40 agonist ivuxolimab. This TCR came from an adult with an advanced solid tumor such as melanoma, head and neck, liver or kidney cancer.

The CDR3 in this case is CASSPGQNTQYF. The bases read TGTGCCAGCAGTCCGGGACAGAATACGCAGTATTTT. The chain couples TRBV6-5 to TRBJ2-3, with 7 junctional bases fitting TRBD1. V lost 5 bases and J lost 7 bases, and the count of bases not matched to a germline gene is 3. Taken from cysteine to phenylalanine, the CDR3 has 12 residues. Of the read, only the CDR3 DNA is kept; its 36 bases are in frame from base 1. Based on the germline V gene, the CDR1 and CDR2 sequences are MNHEY and SVGAGI.